This TCR beta chain stems from a study of spatial heterogeneity in lung cancer. Germline assignment: CDR1 LNHDA and CDR2 SQIVND (reference sequence). V lost 6 bases, J lost 5 bases, and 5 bases stayed unmatched. The length of the CDR3 is 14 residues. Time point of the sample: sample taken at primary tumor resection. Notes on the study in general: Follow-up blood showed ubiquitous expanded tumor TCRs less than blood at resection did.

MiXCR was run by TCRdb on the 5' RACE reads, yielding one entry per CDR3 protein. The data hold around 63,000 distinct CDR3 sequences, with about 5.9% observed a single time. This clonotype was seen repeatedly, ten times or more. No antigen is known for it. The specimen comprised PBMCs, sampled at surgery. This clonotype was obtained from a female donor with early-stage non-small cell lung cancer. This chain connects TRBV19 to TRBJ2-5, with 11 positions matching TRBD1. The CDR3 DNA follows: TGTGCCAGTAGGGACAGGGGGCGCGGGGAGACCCAGTACTTC. Translation gives CASRDRGRGETQYF.